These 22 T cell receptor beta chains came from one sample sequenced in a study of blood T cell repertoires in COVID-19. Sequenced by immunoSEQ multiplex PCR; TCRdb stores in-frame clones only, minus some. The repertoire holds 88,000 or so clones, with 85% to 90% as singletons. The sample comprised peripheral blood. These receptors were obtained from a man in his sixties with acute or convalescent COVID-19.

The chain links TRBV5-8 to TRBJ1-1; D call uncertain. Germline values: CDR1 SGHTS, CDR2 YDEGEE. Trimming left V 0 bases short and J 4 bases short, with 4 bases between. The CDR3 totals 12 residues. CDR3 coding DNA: TGTGCCAGCAGCTTGGTCGGCACTGAAGCTTTCTTT. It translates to CASSLVGTEAFF. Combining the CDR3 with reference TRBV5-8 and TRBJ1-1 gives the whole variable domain EAGVTQSPTHLIKTRGQQATLRCSPISGHTSVYWYQQALGLGLQFLLWYDEGEERNRGNFPPRFSGRQFPNYSSELNVNALELEDSALYLCASSLVGTEAFFGQGTRLTVV.

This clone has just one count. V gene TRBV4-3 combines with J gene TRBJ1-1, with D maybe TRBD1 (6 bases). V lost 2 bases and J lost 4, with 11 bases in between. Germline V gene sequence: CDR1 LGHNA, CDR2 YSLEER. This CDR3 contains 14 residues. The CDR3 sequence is CASSQTTGPTEAFF. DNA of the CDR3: TGCGCCAGCAGCCAAACTACAGGGCCCACTGAAGCTTTCTTT.

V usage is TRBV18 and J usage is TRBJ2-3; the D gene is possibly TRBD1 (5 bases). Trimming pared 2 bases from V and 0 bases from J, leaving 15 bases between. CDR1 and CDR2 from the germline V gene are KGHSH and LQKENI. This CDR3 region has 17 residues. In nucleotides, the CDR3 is TGTGCCAGCTCACCAGTGACAGTAACTTTTAGCACAGATACGCAGTATTTT. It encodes CASSPVTVTFSTDTQYF.

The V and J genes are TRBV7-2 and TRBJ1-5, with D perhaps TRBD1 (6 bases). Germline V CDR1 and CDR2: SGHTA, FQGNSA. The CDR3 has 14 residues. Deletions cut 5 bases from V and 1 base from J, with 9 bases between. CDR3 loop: CASSQGHSNQPQHF. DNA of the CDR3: TGTGCCAGCAGCCAGGGACACAGCAATCAGCCCCAGCATTTT.

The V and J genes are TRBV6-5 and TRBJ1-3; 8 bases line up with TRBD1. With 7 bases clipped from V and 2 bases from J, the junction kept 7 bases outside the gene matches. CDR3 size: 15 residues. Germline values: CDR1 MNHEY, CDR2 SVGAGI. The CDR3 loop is CASTRTGITGNTIYF. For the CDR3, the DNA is TGTGCCAGCACTCGGACAGGGATTACTGGAAACACCATATATTTT.

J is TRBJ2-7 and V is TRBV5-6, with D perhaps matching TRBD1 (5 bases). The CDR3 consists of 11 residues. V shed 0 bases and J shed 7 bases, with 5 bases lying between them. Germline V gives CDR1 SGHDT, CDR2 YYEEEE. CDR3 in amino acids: CASSLEGEQYF. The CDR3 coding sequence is TGTGCCAGCAGCTTGGAGGGGGAGCAGTACTTC.

CDR3 coding DNA: TGCGCCAGCAGCCAATTACTAGCGGGAGCCAAAAACATTCAGTACTTC. Encoded protein: CASSQLLAGAKNIQYF. V gene TRBV4-1 combines with J gene TRBJ2-4, with 9 bases lining up with TRBD2. V was clipped by 2 bases and J by 0 bases; unmatched bases: 2. Germline V gene sequence: CDR1 MGHRA, CDR2 YSYEKL. This CDR3 comprises 16 residues.

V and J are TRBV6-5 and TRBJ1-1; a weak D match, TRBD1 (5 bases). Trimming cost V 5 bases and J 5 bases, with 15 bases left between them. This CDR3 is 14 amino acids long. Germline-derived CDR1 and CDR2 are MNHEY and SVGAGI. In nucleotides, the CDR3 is TGTGCCAGCAGTACAGTGGGGGGTGGAACTGAAGCTTTCTTT. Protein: CASSTVGGGTEAFF.

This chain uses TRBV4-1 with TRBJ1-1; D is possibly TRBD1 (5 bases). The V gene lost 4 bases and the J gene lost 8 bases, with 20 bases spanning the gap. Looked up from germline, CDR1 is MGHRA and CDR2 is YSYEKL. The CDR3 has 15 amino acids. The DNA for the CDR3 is TGCGCCAGCAGCCTCCCTTTTAGCAGGGCAAGGGAAGCTTTCTTT. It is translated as CASSLPFSRAREAFF.

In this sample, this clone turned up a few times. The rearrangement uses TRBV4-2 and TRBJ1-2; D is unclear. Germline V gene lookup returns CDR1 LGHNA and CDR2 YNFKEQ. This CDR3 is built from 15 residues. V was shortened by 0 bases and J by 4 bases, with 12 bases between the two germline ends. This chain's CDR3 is CASSQEARDGYGYTF. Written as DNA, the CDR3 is TGTGCCAGCAGCCAAGAGGCGAGGGATGGCTATGGCTACACCTTC.

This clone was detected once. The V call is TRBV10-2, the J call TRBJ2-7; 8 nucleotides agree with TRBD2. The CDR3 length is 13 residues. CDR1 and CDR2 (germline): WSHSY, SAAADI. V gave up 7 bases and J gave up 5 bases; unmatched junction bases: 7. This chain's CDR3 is CASTRGGANEQYF. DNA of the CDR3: TGCGCCAGCACCCGGGGGGGGGCCAACGAGCAGTACTTC.

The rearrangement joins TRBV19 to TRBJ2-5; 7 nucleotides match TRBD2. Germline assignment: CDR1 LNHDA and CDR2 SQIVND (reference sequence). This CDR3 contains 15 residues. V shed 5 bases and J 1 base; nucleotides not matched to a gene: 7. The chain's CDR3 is CASSVTSLVQETQYF. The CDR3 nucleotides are TGTGCCAGTAGTGTGACTAGCCTGGTCCAAGAGACCCAGTACTTC.

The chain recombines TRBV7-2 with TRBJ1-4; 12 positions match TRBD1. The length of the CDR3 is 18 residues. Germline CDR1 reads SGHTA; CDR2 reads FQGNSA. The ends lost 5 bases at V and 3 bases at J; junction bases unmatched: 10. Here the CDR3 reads CASSLLGQGAVANEKLFF. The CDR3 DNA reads TGTGCCAGCAGCCTACTGGGACAGGGGGCGGTAGCTAATGAAAAACTGTTTTTT.

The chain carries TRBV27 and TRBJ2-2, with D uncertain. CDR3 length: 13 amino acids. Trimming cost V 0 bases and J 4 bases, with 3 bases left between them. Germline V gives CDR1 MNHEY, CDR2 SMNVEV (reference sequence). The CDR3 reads CASSLSSTGELFF. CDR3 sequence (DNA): TGTGCCAGCAGTTTATCCAGCACCGGGGAGCTGTTTTTT.

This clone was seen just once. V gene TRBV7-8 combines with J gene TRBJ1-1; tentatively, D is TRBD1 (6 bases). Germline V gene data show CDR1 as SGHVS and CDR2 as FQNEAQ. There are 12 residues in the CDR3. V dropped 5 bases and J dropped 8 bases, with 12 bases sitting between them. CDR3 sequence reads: CASSPGHDEAFF. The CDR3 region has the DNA TGTGCCAGCAGCCCGGGACACGACGAAGCTTTCTTT.

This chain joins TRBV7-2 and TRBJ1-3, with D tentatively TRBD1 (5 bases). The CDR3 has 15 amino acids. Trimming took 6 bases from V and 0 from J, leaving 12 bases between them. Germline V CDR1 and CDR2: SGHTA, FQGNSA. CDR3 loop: CASSRDSGSGNTIYF. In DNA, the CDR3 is TGTGCCAGCAGTCGGGACTCCGGCTCTGGAAACACCATATATTTT.

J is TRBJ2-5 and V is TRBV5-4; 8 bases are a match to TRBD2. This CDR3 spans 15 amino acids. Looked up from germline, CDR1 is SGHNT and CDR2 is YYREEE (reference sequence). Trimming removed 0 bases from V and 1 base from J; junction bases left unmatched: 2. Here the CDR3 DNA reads TGTGCCAGCAGCTTGGGGCGGGGGGTCCAAGAGACCCAGTACTTC. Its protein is CASSLGRGVQETQYF.

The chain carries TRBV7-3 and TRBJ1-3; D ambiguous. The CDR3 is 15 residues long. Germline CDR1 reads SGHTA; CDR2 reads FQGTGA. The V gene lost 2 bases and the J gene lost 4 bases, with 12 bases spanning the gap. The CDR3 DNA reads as TGTGCCAGCAGCTTAGCAGGAGGGAGCGGAAACACCATATATTTT. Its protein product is CASSLAGGSGNTIYF.

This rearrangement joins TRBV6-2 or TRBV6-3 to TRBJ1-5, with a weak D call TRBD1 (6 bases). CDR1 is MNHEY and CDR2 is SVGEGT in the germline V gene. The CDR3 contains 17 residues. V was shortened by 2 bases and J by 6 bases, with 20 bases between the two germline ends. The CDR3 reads CASSYSPQGFPVQPQHF. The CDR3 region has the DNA TGTGCCAGCAGTTACAGCCCCCAGGGGTTCCCTGTTCAGCCCCAGCATTTT.

The CDR3 DNA follows: TGTGCCAGCAGGGTGCAGGGAGGGGAACTGTTTTTT. Translation: CASRVQGGELFF. The chain links TRBV6-5 to TRBJ1-4; TRBD1 might be the D (5 bases). The CDR3 spans 12 residues. The V end lost 6 bases, the J end lost 12 bases, and 14 bases lay between the germline ends. Germline assignment: CDR1 MNHEY and CDR2 SVGAGI.

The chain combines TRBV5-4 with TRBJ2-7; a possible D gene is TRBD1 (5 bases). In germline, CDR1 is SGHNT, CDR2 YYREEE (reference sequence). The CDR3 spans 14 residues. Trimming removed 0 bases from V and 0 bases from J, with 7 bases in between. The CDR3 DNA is TGTGCCAGCAGCTTGGACAGGAGCTCCTACGAGCAGTACTTC. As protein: CASSLDRSSYEQYF.

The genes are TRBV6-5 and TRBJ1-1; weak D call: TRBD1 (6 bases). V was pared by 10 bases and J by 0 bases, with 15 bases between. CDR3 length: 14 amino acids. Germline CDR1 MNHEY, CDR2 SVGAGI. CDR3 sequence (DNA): TGTGCCACCAGGGGACAACCGATGAACACTGAAGCTTTCTTT. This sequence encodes CATRGQPMNTEAFF.